The rows below give T cell receptor beta chains drawn from one sample of a study of blood T cell repertoires in COVID-19. Assay: immunoSEQ multiplex PCR; the TCRdb copy retains only in-frame clones and omits some. The data contain roughly 59,000 clones, about 81% of them singletons. Specimen: peripheral blood. These receptors were taken from an elderly man with acute or convalescent COVID-19. Both conserved end residues are part of each CDR3. The order of the fields is V gene, D gene, clone size, J gene, CDR3 protein, CDR3 DNA. A D gene is named only where the DNA matches it firmly. A clone size is listed for some rows: how often the clone was seen (once, few, many), or a class if it is expanded.

V: TRBV27; D: NA; size: few; J: TRBJ2-4; CDR3: CASSPPGLAKNIQYF; DNA: TGTGCCAGCAGCCCCCCAGGGCTAGCCAAAAACATTCAGTACTTC
V: TRBV28; D: NA; size: NA; J: TRBJ2-3; CDR3: CAISIGQITDTQYF; DNA: TGTGCCATCTCGATCGGACAGATCACAGATACGCAGTATTTT
V: TRBV11-3; D: NA; size: NA; J: TRBJ2-3; CDR3: CASSLEGVGTDTQYF; DNA: TGTGCCAGCAGCTTAGAAGGGGTCGGCACAGATACGCAGTATTTT
V: TRBV7-2; D: TRBD2; size: NA; J: TRBJ2-3; CDR3: CASSLVLAGPTDTQYF; DNA: TGTGCCAGCAGCTTAGTACTAGCGGGGCCCACAGATACGCAGTATTTT
V: TRBV7-2; D: NA; size: NA; J: TRBJ2-5; CDR3: CASSSVRGQQETQYF; DNA: TGTGCCAGCAGCTCCGTCCGGGGTCAACAAGAGACCCAGTACTTC
V: TRBV7-2; D: NA; size: NA; J: TRBJ1-2; CDR3: CASSSFRTADNYGYTF; DNA: TGTGCCAGCAGCTCCTTCCGGACAGCTGATAACTATGGCTACACCTTC
V: TRBV19; D: NA; size: NA; J: TRBJ2-7; CDR3: CASSSRLAASYEQYF; DNA: TGTGCCAGTAGTTCCAGGTTAGCGGCCTCCTACGAGCAGTACTTC
V: TRBV2; D: TRBD2; size: NA; J: TRBJ2-5; CDR3: CASSEQRGRRETQYF; DNA: TGTGCCAGCAGTGAACAGCGCGGGAGAAGAGAGACCCAGTACTTC
V: TRBV12-3/TRBV12-4; D: NA; size: NA; J: TRBJ2-7; CDR3: CASSFGSYEQYF; DNA: TGTGCCAGCAGTTTCGGCTCCTACGAGCAGTACTTC
V: TRBV7-2; D: TRBD2; size: NA; J: TRBJ2-3; CDR3: CASSLGGGGRADTQYF; DNA: TGTGCCAGCAGCTTAGGGGGAGGCGGGAGGGCAGATACGCAGTATTTT
V: TRBV4-3; D: NA; size: few; J: TRBJ2-2; CDR3: CASSRLDGELFF; DNA: TGCGCCAGCAGCCGGCTTGACGGGGAGCTGTTTTTT
V: TRBV7-9; D: NA; size: NA; J: TRBJ2-7; CDR3: CASSPGWGAYEQYF; DNA: TGTGCCAGCAGCCCAGGCTGGGGGGCCTACGAGCAGTACTTC
V: TRBV5-1; D: TRBD2; size: NA; J: TRBJ2-7; CDR3: CASSFSTSNGEQYF; DNA: TGCGCCAGCAGCTTTTCGACTAGCAACGGCGAGCAGTACTTC
V: TRBV5-6; D: TRBD1; size: few; J: TRBJ1-2; CDR3: CASSLGQGEGYTF; DNA: TGTGCCAGCAGCCTGGGACAGGGAGAGGGCTACACCTTC
V: TRBV5-1; D: NA; size: once; J: TRBJ2-2; CDR3: CASSLAYTGELFF; DNA: TGCGCCAGCAGCTTAGCTTACACCGGGGAGCTGTTTTTT
V: TRBV2; D: NA; size: NA; J: TRBJ1-2; CDR3: CASRRQASSGGYTF; DNA: TGTGCCAGCAGGAGACAGGCTTCATCAGGGGGCTACACCTTC
V: TRBV7-2; D: TRBD2; size: NA; J: TRBJ2-3; CDR3: CASSNRGGPTTDTQYF; DNA: TGTGCCAGCAGCAATCGGGGGGGGCCAACTACAGATACGCAGTATTTT
V: TRBV24-1; D: TRBD2; size: NA; J: TRBJ2-2; CDR3: CATSDPAGTSGRGNTGELFF; DNA: TGTGCCACCAGTGACCCCGCCGGGACTAGCGGGAGAGGTAACACCGGGGAGCTGTTTTTT
V: TRBV7-9; D: NA; size: NA; J: TRBJ2-3; CDR3: CASSTGAGQISTDTQYF; DNA: TGTGCCAGCAGCACAGGGGCGGGACAGATTAGCACAGATACGCAGTATTTT
V: TRBV19; D: TRBD1; size: NA; J: TRBJ1-5; CDR3: CASGGGQGADPYSNQPQHF; DNA: TGTGCCAGCGGAGGGGGACAGGGGGCTGATCCATATAGCAATCAGCCCCAGCATTTT
V: TRBV18; D: TRBD1; size: NA; J: TRBJ1-2; CDR3: CASSPRRDSYYGYTF; DNA: TGTGCCAGCTCACCACGCCGGGACAGCTACTATGGCTACACCTTC
V: TRBV4-2; D: NA; size: NA; J: TRBJ1-3; CDR3: CASSRDGSSGNTIYF; DNA: TGTGCCAGCAGCAGGGACGGGAGCTCTGGAAACACCATATATTTT
V: TRBV12-3/TRBV12-4; D: NA; size: NA; J: TRBJ2-5; CDR3: CASSYTVLETQYF; DNA: TGTGCCAGCAGTTATACAGTGCTGGAGACCCAGTACTTC
V: TRBV7-3; D: NA; size: NA; J: TRBJ2-3; CDR3: CASSPTGEKDTQYF; DNA: TGTGCCAGCAGCCCAACAGGCGAAAAAGATACGCAGTATTTT
V: TRBV12-3/TRBV12-4; D: TRBD1; size: NA; J: TRBJ1-5; CDR3: CASSSGGGQPQHF; DNA: TGTGCCAGCAGTTCCGGAGGGGGCCAGCCCCAGCATTTT
V: TRBV7-9; D: NA; size: NA; J: TRBJ2-2; CDR3: CASSLGAVTTGELFF; DNA: TGTGCCAGCAGCTTAGGGGCAGTGACGACCGGGGAGCTGTTTTTT
V: TRBV7-3; D: TRBD2; size: NA; J: TRBJ2-1; CDR3: CASSSERGDEQFF; DNA: TGTGCCAGCAGCTCCGAGCGGGGTGATGAGCAGTTCTTC
V: TRBV7-9; D: TRBD2; size: NA; J: TRBJ2-7; CDR3: CASSFNSGSSYEQYF; DNA: TGTGCCAGCAGCTTTAATAGCGGGAGTTCCTACGAGCAGTACTTC
V: TRBV27; D: TRBD1; size: few; J: TRBJ1-5; CDR3: CASSLWGQRNQPQHF; DNA: TGTGCCAGCAGTTTATGGGGACAGCGAAATCAGCCCCAGCATTTT
V: TRBV3-1/TRBV3-2; D: TRBD2; size: NA; J: TRBJ2-2; CDR3: CASSPGLAGLTGELFF; DNA: TGTGCCAGCAGCCCTGGACTAGCGGGTCTGACCGGGGAGCTGTTTTTT
V: TRBV11-2; D: TRBD2; size: NA; J: TRBJ2-5; CDR3: CASSVSGLAIQETQYF; DNA: TGTGCCAGCAGCGTCTCGGGACTAGCGATCCAAGAGACCCAGTACTTC
V: TRBV7-8; D: NA; size: NA; J: TRBJ2-7; CDR3: CASSLQGGFYEQYF; DNA: TGTGCCAGCAGCTTACAGGGGGGTTTCTACGAGCAGTACTTC
V: TRBV20-1; D: NA; size: NA; J: TRBJ2-7; CDR3: CSASISHEQYF; DNA: TGCAGTGCCTCTATAAGCCACGAGCAGTACTTC
V: TRBV12-5; D: NA; size: NA; J: TRBJ2-5; CDR3: CASAKQETQYF; DNA: TGTGCTAGTGCCAAACAAGAGACCCAGTACTTC
V: TRBV4-2; D: TRBD2; size: NA; J: TRBJ2-1; CDR3: CASSLSGGADNEQFF; DNA: TGTGCCAGCAGCCTAAGCGGGGGGGCCGACAATGAGCAGTTCTTC
V: TRBV7-6; D: TRBD2; size: NA; J: TRBJ2-7; CDR3: CASSSPFATSGRGEQYF; DNA: TGTGCCAGCAGCTCCCCCTTCGCGACTAGCGGGAGAGGCGAGCAGTACTTC
V: TRBV7-9; D: NA; size: NA; J: TRBJ2-5; CDR3: CASSSPTGYQETQYF; DNA: TGTGCCAGCAGCTCGCCGACGGGGTACCAAGAGACCCAGTACTTC
V: TRBV11-2; D: TRBD1; size: once; J: TRBJ2-7; CDR3: CASSLVRTGEQYF; DNA: TGTGCCAGCAGCTTAGTGCGGACAGGCGAGCAGTACTTC
V: TRBV6-2/TRBV6-3; D: NA; size: NA; J: TRBJ2-5; CDR3: CASSWTAFETQYF; DNA: TGTGCCAGCAGTTGGACTGCCTTCGAGACCCAGTACTTC
V: TRBV6-6; D: NA; size: NA; J: TRBJ1-1; CDR3: CASRYTDTEAFF; DNA: TGTGCCAGCAGGTACACGGACACTGAAGCTTTCTTT
V: TRBV4-3; D: TRBD1; size: NA; J: TRBJ1-1; CDR3: CASSQGDRRGAFF; DNA: TGCGCCAGCAGCCAGGGGGACAGACGTGGAGCTTTCTTT
V: TRBV19; D: NA; size: few; J: TRBJ1-2; CDR3: CASSRTGTYGYTF; DNA: TGTGCCAGTAGTCGAACAGGGACATATGGCTACACCTTC
V: TRBV6-5; D: NA; size: NA; J: TRBJ1-5; CDR3: CASRDSNQPQHF; DNA: TGTGCCAGCAGGGACTCCAATCAGCCCCAGCATTTT
V: TRBV6-5; D: NA; size: NA; J: TRBJ2-3; CDR3: CASSSIAADTQYF; DNA: TGTGCCAGCAGTTCGATAGCGGCAGATACGCAGTATTTT